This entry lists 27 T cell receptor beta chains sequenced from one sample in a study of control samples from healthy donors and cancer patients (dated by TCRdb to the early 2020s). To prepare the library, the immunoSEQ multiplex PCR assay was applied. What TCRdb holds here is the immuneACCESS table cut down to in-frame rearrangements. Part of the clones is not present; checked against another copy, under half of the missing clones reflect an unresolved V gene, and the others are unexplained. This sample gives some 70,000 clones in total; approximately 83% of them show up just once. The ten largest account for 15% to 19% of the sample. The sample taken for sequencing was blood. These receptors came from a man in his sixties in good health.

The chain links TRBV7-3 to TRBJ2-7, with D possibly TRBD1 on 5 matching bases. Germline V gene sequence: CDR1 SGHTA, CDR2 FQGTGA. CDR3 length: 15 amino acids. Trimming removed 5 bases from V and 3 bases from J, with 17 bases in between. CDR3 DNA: TGTGCCAGCAGCCCTAAGGCCCGCGACAGCTACGAGCAGTACTTC. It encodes CASSPKARDSYEQYF.

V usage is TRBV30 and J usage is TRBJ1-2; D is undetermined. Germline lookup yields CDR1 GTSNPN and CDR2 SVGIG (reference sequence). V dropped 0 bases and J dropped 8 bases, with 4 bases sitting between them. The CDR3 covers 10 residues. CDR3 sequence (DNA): TGTGCCTGGAGTGTACCAGGCTACACCTTC. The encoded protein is CAWSVPGYTF.

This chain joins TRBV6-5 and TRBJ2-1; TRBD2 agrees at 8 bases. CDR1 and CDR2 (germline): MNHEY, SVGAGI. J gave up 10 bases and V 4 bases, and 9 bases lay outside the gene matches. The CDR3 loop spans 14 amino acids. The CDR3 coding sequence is TGTGCCAGCAGTTGGGCCGGACTAGCCAGCGAGCAGTTCTTC. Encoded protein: CASSWAGLASEQFF.

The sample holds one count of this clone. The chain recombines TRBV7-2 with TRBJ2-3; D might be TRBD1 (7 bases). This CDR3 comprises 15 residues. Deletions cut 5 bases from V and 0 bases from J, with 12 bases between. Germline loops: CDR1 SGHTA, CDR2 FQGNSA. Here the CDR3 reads CASSPGGTSTDTQYF. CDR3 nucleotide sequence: TGTGCCAGCAGCCCAGGGGGGACTAGCACAGATACGCAGTATTTT.

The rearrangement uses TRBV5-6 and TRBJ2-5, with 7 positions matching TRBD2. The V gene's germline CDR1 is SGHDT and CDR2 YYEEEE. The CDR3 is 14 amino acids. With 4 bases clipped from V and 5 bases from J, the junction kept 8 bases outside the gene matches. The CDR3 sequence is CASSPGRGTETQYF. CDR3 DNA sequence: TGTGCCAGCAGCCCCGGGCGGGGGACGGAGACCCAGTACTTC.

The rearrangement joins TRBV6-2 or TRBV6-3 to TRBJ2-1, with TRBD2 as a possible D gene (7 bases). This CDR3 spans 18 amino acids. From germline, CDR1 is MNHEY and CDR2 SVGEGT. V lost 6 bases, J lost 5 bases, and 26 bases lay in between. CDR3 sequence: CASSPFPSSGGGHNEQFF. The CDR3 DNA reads TGTGCCAGCAGCCCCTTTCCTTCATCTGGCGGGGGCCACAATGAGCAGTTCTTC.

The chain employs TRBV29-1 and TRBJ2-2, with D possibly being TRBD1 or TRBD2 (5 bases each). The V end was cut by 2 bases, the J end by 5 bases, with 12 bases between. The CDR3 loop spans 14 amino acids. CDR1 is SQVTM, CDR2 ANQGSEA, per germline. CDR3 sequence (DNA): TGCAGCGTTGAAAGGGACGATCGTACCGGGGAGCTGTTTTTT. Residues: CSVERDDRTGELFF.

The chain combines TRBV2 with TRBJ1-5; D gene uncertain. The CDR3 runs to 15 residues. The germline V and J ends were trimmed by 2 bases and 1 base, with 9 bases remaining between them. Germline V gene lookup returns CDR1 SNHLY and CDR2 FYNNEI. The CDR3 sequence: CASSERRKSNQPQHF. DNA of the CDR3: TGTGCCAGCAGTGAACGGAGAAAAAGCAATCAGCCCCAGCATTTT.

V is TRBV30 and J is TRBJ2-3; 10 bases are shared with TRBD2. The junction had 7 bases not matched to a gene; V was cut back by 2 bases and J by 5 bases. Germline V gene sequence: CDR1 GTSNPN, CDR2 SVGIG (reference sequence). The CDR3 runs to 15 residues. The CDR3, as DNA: TGTGCCTGGAGTCGCCTAGCGGGAGTTCAAGATACGCAGTATTTT. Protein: CAWSRLAGVQDTQYF.

The CDR3 sequence is CASSQGQGGNSPLHF. The CDR3 DNA sequence: TGTGCCAGCAGCCAGGGACAGGGGGGAAATTCACCCCTCCACTTT. This chain uses TRBV14 with TRBJ1-6; 11 bases align to TRBD1. The CDR3 sequence is 15 residues long. The junction had 2 bases not matched to a gene; V was cut back by 3 bases and J by 7 bases. Germline V gene sequence: CDR1 SGHDN, CDR2 FVKESK.

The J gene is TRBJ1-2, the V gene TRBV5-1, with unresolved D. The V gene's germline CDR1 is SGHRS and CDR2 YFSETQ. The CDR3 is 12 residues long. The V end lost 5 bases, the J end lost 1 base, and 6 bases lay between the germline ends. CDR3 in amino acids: CASRGLNYGYTF. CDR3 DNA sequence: TGCGCCAGCAGAGGTCTTAACTATGGCTACACCTTC. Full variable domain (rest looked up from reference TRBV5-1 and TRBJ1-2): KAGVTQTPRYLIKTRGQQVTLSCSPISGHRSVSWYQQTPGQGLQFLFEYFSETQRNKGNFPGRFSGRQFSNSRSEMNVSTLELGDSALYLCASRGLNYGYTFGSGTRLTVV.

CDR3 region: CATTPGHNNEQFF. The CDR3 nucleotides read TGTGCCACCACCCCGGGACACAACAATGAGCAGTTCTTC. The V call is TRBV24-1, the J call TRBJ2-1; a possible D gene is TRBD1 (6 bases). This CDR3 spans 13 amino acids. Germline CDR1 KGHDR, CDR2 SFDVKD. Trimming took 8 bases from V and 5 from J, leaving 12 bases between them.

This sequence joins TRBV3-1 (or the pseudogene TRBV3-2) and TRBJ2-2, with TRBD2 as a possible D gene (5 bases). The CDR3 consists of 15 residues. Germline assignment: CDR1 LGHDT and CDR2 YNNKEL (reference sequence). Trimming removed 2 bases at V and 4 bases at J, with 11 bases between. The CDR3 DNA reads TGTGCCAGCAGCCAATGGCTAGCTTTCACCGGGGAGCTGTTTTTT. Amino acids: CASSQWLAFTGELFF.

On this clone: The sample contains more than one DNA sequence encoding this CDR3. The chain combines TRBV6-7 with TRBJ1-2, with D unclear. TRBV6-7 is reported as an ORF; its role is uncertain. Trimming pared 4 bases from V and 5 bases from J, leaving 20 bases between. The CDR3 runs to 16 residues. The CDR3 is CASSSIPEREYYGYTF. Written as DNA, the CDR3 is TGTGCCAGCAGTTCCATTCCCGAAAGGGAGTATTATGGCTACACCTTC.

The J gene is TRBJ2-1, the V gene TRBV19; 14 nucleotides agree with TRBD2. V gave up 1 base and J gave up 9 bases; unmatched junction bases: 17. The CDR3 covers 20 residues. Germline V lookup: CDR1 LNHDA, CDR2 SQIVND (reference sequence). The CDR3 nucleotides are TGTGCCAGTAGTATAGTTCATACGCCGGGACTAGCGGGAGTGATGGGTGAGCAGTTCTTC. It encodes CASSIVHTPGLAGVMGEQFF.

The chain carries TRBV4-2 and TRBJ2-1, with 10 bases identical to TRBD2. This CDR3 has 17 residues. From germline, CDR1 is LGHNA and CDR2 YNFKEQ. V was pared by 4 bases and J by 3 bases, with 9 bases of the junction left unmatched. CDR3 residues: CASSPSGSSGSYNEQFF. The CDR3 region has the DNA TGTGCCAGCAGCCCGAGCGGTTCTAGCGGGAGCTACAATGAGCAGTTCTTC.

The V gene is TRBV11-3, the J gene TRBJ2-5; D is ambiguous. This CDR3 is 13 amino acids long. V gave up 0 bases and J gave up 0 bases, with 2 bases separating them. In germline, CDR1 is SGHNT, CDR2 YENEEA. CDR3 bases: TGTGCCAGCAGCTTAGAGGACCAAGAGACCCAGTACTTC. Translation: CASSLEDQETQYF.

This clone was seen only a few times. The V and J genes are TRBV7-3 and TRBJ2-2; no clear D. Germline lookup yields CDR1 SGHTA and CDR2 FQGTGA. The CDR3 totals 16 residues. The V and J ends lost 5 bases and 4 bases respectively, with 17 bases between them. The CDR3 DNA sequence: TGTGCCAGCAGCCTTCAACATAGCCTGAGCACCGGGGAGCTGTTTTTT. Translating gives CASSLQHSLSTGELFF.

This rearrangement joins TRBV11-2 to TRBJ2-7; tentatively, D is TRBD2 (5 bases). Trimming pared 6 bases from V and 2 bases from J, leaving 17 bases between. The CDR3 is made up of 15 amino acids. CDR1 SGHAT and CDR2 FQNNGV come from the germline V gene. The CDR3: CASRQDYHPPYEQYF. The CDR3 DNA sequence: TGTGCCAGCAGGCAAGACTATCACCCACCCTACGAGCAGTACTTC.

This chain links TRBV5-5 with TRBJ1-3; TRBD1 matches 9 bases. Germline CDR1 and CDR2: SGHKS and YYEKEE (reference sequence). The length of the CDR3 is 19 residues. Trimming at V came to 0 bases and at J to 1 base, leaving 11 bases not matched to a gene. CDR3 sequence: CASSLAGGQGRTSGNTIYF. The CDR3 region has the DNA TGTGCCAGCAGCTTGGCCGGCGGACAGGGGCGGACTTCTGGAAACACCATATATTTT.

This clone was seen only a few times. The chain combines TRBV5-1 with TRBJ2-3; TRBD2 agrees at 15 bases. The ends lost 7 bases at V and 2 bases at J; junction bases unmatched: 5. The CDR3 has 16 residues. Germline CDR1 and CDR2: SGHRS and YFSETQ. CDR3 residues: CASRTSGRALTDTQYF. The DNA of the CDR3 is TGCGCCAGCCGGACTAGCGGGAGGGCCCTCACAGATACGCAGTATTTT.

The chain's CDR3 is CASSPQGSITEAFF. The CDR3 DNA reads as TGTGCCAGCAGTCCTCAGGGGTCTATCACTGAAGCTTTCTTT. The chain has TRBV2 and TRBJ1-1, with a possible D match to TRBD1 (6 bases). Germline V gene lookup returns CDR1 SNHLY and CDR2 FYNNEI. CDR3 length: 14 residues. V lost 5 bases and J 4 bases, leaving 14 bases between the germline ends.

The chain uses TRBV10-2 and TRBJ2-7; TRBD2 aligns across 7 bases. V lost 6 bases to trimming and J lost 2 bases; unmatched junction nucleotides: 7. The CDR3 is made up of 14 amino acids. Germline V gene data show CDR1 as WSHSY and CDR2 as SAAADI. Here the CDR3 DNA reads TGCGCCAGCAGCCTGGGCGGGAGTGCCTACGAGCAGTACTTC. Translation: CASSLGGSAYEQYF.

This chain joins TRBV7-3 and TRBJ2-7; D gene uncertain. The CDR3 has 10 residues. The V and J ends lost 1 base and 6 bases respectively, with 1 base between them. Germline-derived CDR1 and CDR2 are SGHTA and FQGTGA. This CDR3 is CASSLSEQYF. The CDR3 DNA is TGTGCCAGCAGCTTAAGCGAGCAGTACTTC.

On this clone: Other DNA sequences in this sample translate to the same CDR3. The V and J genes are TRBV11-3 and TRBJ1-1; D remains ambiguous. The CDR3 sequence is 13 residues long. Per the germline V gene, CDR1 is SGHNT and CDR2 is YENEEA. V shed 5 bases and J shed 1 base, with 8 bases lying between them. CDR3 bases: TGTGCCAGCAGCCTGACCCCGAACACTGAAGCTTTCTTT. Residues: CASSLTPNTEAFF. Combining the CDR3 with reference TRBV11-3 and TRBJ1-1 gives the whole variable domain EAGVVQSPRYKIIEKKQPVAFWCNPISGHNTLYWYLQNLGQGPELLIRYENEEAVDDSQLPKDRFSAERLKGVDSTLKIQPAELGDSAVYLCASSLTPNTEAFFGQGTRLTVV.

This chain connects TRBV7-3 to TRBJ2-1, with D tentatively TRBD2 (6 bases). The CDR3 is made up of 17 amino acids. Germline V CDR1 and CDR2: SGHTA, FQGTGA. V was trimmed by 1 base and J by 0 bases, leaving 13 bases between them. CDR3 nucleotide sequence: TGTGCCAGCAGCTTAAATGGAGGGGAAAGCTCCTACAATGAGCAGTTCTTC. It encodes CASSLNGGESSYNEQFF.

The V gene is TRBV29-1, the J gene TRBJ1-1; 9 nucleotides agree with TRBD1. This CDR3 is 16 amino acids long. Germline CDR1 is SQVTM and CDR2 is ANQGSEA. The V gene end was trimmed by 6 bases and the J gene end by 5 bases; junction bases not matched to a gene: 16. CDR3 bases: TGCAGCGTCGCTTTTCCGGGACAGGGTGGCAAGACTGAAGCTTTCTTT. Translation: CSVAFPGQGGKTEAFF.